Listed below are T cell receptor beta chains from one sample, sequenced in a study of blood T cell repertoires in COVID-19. Sequencing was performed with immunoSEQ multiplex PCR; in TCRdb, only in-frame clones are kept and a portion is missing. The table shows 100,000 to 150,000 clones, with over 60% occurring only once. Sequencing input: peripheral blood. These receptors were taken from an older man with acute or convalescent COVID-19. Each CDR3 is given with its conserved first and last residue. D genes are given only for firm matches. Size values are once, few and many counts, or a class for expanded clones, and some rows have none.

D gene: NA; clone size: NA; V gene: TRBV5-4; J gene: TRBJ1-4; CDR3 DNA: TGTGCCAGCAGCCAAGGACACTCAGCAACTAATGAAAAACTGTTTTTT; CDR3 protein: CASSQGHSATNEKLFF
D gene: NA; clone size: NA; V gene: TRBV6-5; J gene: TRBJ1-5; CDR3 DNA: TGTGCCAGCACCAGGGGAGGGGGTCAGCCCCAGCATTTT; CDR3 protein: CASTRGGGQPQHF
D gene: TRBD1; clone size: NA; V gene: TRBV19; J gene: TRBJ2-7; CDR3 DNA: TGTGCCAGTAGTAGTCGACAGGGGGTTTACGAGCAGTACTTC; CDR3 protein: CASSSRQGVYEQYF
D gene: NA; clone size: NA; V gene: TRBV30; J gene: TRBJ2-3; CDR3 DNA: TGTGCCTGGAATAGGGGGACAGATACGCAGTATTTT; CDR3 protein: CAWNRGTDTQYF
D gene: TRBD1; clone size: NA; V gene: TRBV7-2; J gene: TRBJ2-1; CDR3 DNA: TGTGCCAGCAGCAGACAGGGGGCGAACTACAATGAGCAGTTCTTC; CDR3 protein: CASSRQGANYNEQFF
D gene: TRBD2; clone size: NA; V gene: TRBV29-1; J gene: TRBJ2-2; CDR3 DNA: TGCAGTGGGCGGGAGAGCGCCGGGGAGCTGTTTTTT; CDR3 protein: CSGRESAGELFF
D gene: TRBD1; clone size: NA; V gene: TRBV11-1; J gene: TRBJ2-7; CDR3 DNA: TGTGCCAGGGGACAGGGCTACGAGCAGTACTTC; CDR3 protein: CARGQGYEQYF
D gene: NA; clone size: NA; V gene: TRBV29-1; J gene: TRBJ1-1; CDR3 DNA: TGCAGCGTCTCAGCCGGGGGGGGAGGGAACACTGAAGCTTTCTTT; CDR3 protein: CSVSAGGGGNTEAFF
D gene: NA; clone size: NA; V gene: TRBV30; J gene: TRBJ2-4; CDR3 DNA: TGTGCCTGGAGGGCGGACACCAAAAACATTCAGTACTTC; CDR3 protein: CAWRADTKNIQYF
D gene: TRBD2; clone size: NA; V gene: TRBV3-1/TRBV3-2; J gene: TRBJ2-1; CDR3 DNA: TGTGCCAGCAGCCAAGACGTCGGGACTAGCGGGGATTACAATGAGCAGTTCTTC; CDR3 protein: CASSQDVGTSGDYNEQFF
D gene: TRBD2; clone size: NA; V gene: TRBV28; J gene: TRBJ2-5; CDR3 DNA: TGTGCCAGCAGTTCTACTAGCGGAGAGACCCAGTACTTC; CDR3 protein: CASSSTSGETQYF
D gene: NA; clone size: NA; V gene: TRBV11-2; J gene: TRBJ2-5; CDR3 DNA: TGTGCCAGCGCTTGGGGCGAAGAGACCCAGTACTTC; CDR3 protein: CASAWGEETQYF
D gene: NA; clone size: NA; V gene: TRBV28; J gene: TRBJ1-2; CDR3 DNA: TGTGCCAGCAGTTCCCCCCGCGCAGGGAACTATGGCTACACCTTC; CDR3 protein: CASSSPRAGNYGYTF
D gene: TRBD2; clone size: NA; V gene: TRBV7-3; J gene: TRBJ2-1; CDR3 DNA: TGTGCCAGCAGCTTAACCCTAGCGGGGCCTCAGTTCTTC; CDR3 protein: CASSLTLAGPQFF
D gene: NA; clone size: NA; V gene: TRBV5-6; J gene: TRBJ1-2; CDR3 DNA: TGTGCCAGCAGCAATGGGCCTTCCTATGGCTACACCTTC; CDR3 protein: CASSNGPSYGYTF
D gene: TRBD2; clone size: NA; V gene: TRBV29-1; J gene: TRBJ2-1; CDR3 DNA: TGCAGCGTTGAGGGGAGGGGACGTTACAATGAGCAGTTCTTC; CDR3 protein: CSVEGRGRYNEQFF
D gene: TRBD1; clone size: once; V gene: TRBV4-2; J gene: TRBJ2-7; CDR3 DNA: TGTGCCAGCAGCCAGGGTTGGACAGGGGGCGCATACGAGCAGTACTTC; CDR3 protein: CASSQGWTGGAYEQYF